One and the same sample provided the 16 T cell receptor beta chains below, sequenced in a study of T-cell reconstitution after alpha-beta-depleted transplantation in children. Using unique molecular identifiers, the investigators prepared the TCRbeta library. TCRdb itself ran the PCR reads through MiXCR, one entry per CDR3 protein. The sample comprises about 540,000 distinct CDR3 sequences, about 16% of which are singletons, and roughly 3.3% rests with the top ten. The sample was PBMCs from the stem cell graft donor, taken from the stem cell graft. These receptor sequences come from a human donor who donated a stem cell graft to a child with acute lymphoblastic leukemia.

There are a few counts of this clonotype. The chain has TRBV19 and TRBJ2-7, with D unresolved. This CDR3 is built from 14 residues. The V end lost 3 bases, the J end lost 1 base, and 10 bases lay between the germline ends. CDR1 is LNHDA and CDR2 is SQIVND in the germline V gene (reference sequence). In DNA, the CDR3 is TGTGCCAGTAGTATTTCCACAGATTCCTACGAGCAGTACTTC. This sequence encodes CASSISTDSYEQYF. Based on the CDR3 plus reference TRBV19 and TRBJ2-7, the full variable domain is DGGITQSPKYLFRKEGQNVTLSCEQNLNHDAMYWYRQDPGQGLRLIYYSQIVNDFQKGDIAEGYSVSREKKESFPLTVTSAQKNPTAFYLCASSISTDSYEQYFGPGTRLTVT.

In its sample, this clonotype was seen a few times. The rearrangement joins TRBV20-1 to TRBJ1-1; possible D gene TRBD1, 6 bases. Germline assignment: CDR1 DFQATT and CDR2 SNEGSKA (reference sequence). The CDR3 runs 16 residues. V lost 6 bases to trimming and J lost 7 bases, with 27 bases between them. CDR3 DNA: TGCAGTGCAAGGACGGACAGTGGGGGAATTGGGGATGAAGCTTTCTTT. Residues: CSARTDSGGIGDEAFF.

The chain combines TRBV7-3 with TRBJ1-2, with D unresolved. In germline, CDR1 is SGHTA, CDR2 FQGTGA. This CDR3 comprises 13 residues. V lost 2 bases to trimming and J lost 4 bases, with 8 bases between them. DNA of the CDR3: TGTGCCAGCAGCTTAGAATTAGGCTATGGCTACACCTTC. The encoded protein is CASSLELGYGYTF.

This chain connects TRBV7-9 to TRBJ1-2; a weak D match, TRBD1 (5 bases). Trimming cost V 4 bases and J 7 bases, with 16 bases left between them. This CDR3 contains 14 residues. Germline CDR1 and CDR2: SEHNR and FQNEAQ (reference sequence). The CDR3 sequence: CASSSDLKRGGYTF. The DNA for the CDR3 is TGTGCCAGCAGCTCCGACCTAAAAAGGGGTGGCTACACCTTC. The full variable domain, rest sourced from reference TRBV7-9 and TRBJ1-2, is DTGVSQNPRHKITKRGQNVTFRCDPISEHNRLYWYRQTLGQGPEFLTYFQNEAQLEKSRLLSDRFSAERPKGSFSTLEIQRTEQGDSAMYLCASSSDLKRGGYTFGSGTRLTVV.

V usage is TRBV2 and J usage is TRBJ1-6; TRBD1 is a possible D gene (5 bases). This CDR3 is 16 amino acids long. Germline CDR1 and CDR2: SNHLY and FYNNEI. Trimming removed 6 bases at V and 7 bases at J, with 19 bases between. The CDR3 region has the DNA TGTGCCAGCAGGGACGGGACGATTTGGAACAATTCACCCCTCCACTTT. The encoded protein is CASRDGTIWNNSPLHF.

This clonotype was seen a few times. The chain recombines TRBV20-1 with TRBJ2-1; 13 bases align to TRBD2. The CDR3 is 16 amino acids. Unmatched junction bases numbered 7, after V lost 5 bases and J lost 3 bases. Germline V gene sequence: CDR1 DFQATT, CDR2 SNEGSKA (reference sequence). This CDR3 reads CSAQTSGRALYNEQFF. The DNA of the CDR3 is TGCAGTGCTCAAACTAGCGGGAGGGCCCTCTACAATGAGCAGTTCTTC.

V and J are TRBV3-1 and TRBJ2-5, with 7 positions matching TRBD2. Germline CDR1 LGHDT, CDR2 YNNKEL (reference sequence). Trimming cost V 2 bases and J 5 bases; bases outside gene matches: 8. This CDR3 region has 15 residues. The CDR3 loop reads CASSQYTGGVETQYF. CDR3 nucleotide sequence: TGTGCCAGCAGCCAATATACGGGGGGAGTTGAGACCCAGTACTTC.

This clonotype was observed at least ten times. The rearrangement joins TRBV7-9 to TRBJ1-1; 9 bases agree with TRBD1. Trimming cost V 5 bases and J 6 bases; bases outside gene matches: 1. Per germline, CDR1 SEHNR and CDR2 FQNEAQ (reference sequence). The CDR3 sequence is 12 residues long. The CDR3 nucleotides read TGTGCCAGCAGCCGGACAGGGGCTGAAGCTTTCTTT. Encoded protein: CASSRTGAEAFF.

This clonotype was seen more than once but under ten times. The chain couples TRBV7-9 to TRBJ1-4; 7 bases are shared with TRBD1. V trimming: 2 bases; J trimming: 8 bases; junction bases outside the gene matches: 5. Germline-derived CDR1 and CDR2 are SEHNR and FQNEAQ (reference sequence). The CDR3 is 14 residues long. The CDR3 reads CASSLSGQVEKLFF. CDR3 in DNA: TGTGCCAGCAGCTTAAGCGGACAGGTCGAAAAACTGTTTTTT.

The gene calls are TRBV6-1 and TRBJ1-1; TRBD1 might be the D (5 bases). The CDR3 extends over 14 amino acids. Trimming took off 6 bases at V and 4 bases at J, with 15 bases between the two ends. Germline CDR1 and CDR2: MNHNS and SASEGT. DNA of the CDR3: TGTGCCAGCAGCAGCTCGGGGGAGGGCACTGAAGCTTTCTTT. Its protein product is CASSSSGEGTEAFF.

The chain recombines TRBV7-9 with TRBJ2-3; D possibly matches TRBD1 or TRBD2 (5 bases each). The CDR3 extends over 17 amino acids. V lost 0 bases and J lost 4, with 17 bases in between. Germline CDR1 is SEHNR and CDR2 is FQNEAQ (reference sequence). The CDR3 DNA sequence: TGTGCCAGCAGCTTAGCGGTGTATGAGGGGATCGCAGATACGCAGTATTTT. Its protein product is CASSLAVYEGIADTQYF.

This chain links TRBV3-1 with TRBJ2-5; D gene uncertain. The CDR3 consists of 14 residues. From germline, CDR1 is LGHDT and CDR2 YNNKEL (reference sequence). The V end lost 0 bases, the J end lost 5 bases, and 10 bases lay between the germline ends. The chain's CDR3 is CASSQESATETQYF. The CDR3 DNA reads as TGTGCCAGCAGCCAAGAATCAGCCACGGAGACCCAGTACTTC.

CDR3 sequence reads: CAWSVPRGWNSNQPQHF. In DNA, the CDR3 is TGTGCCTGGAGTGTACCCAGGGGATGGAATAGCAATCAGCCCCAGCATTTT. The V and J genes are TRBV30 and TRBJ1-5; the D gene is possibly TRBD1 (6 bases). The CDR3 contains 17 residues. V lost 0 bases and J lost 0, with 15 bases in between. Germline CDR1 GTSNPN, CDR2 SVGIG (reference sequence).

This clonotype came up many times. The chain couples TRBV5-1 to TRBJ2-1; either TRBD1 or TRBD2 may fit D (7 bases each). The CDR3 contains 13 residues. V was clipped by 3 bases and J by 7 bases, with 11 bases between them. Germline CDR1 reads SGHRS; CDR2 reads YFSETQ. This CDR3 reads CASSSQGGNEQFF. CDR3 bases: TGCGCCAGCAGCTCCCAGGGGGGGAATGAGCAGTTCTTC.

The V call is TRBV20-1, the J call TRBJ2-7, with 8 bases fitting TRBD1. The CDR3 has 13 amino acids. CDR1 is DFQATT and CDR2 is SNEGSKA in the germline V gene (reference sequence). The CDR3 DNA follows: TGCAGCTTCTCGGGACAGGACTCCTACGAGCAGTACTTC. Translation gives CSFSGQDSYEQYF.

This clonotype showed up just a few times. V is TRBV27 and J is TRBJ2-1; 11 bases are a match to TRBD2. The CDR3 is 17 residues long. Trimming at V came to 3 bases and at J to 5 bases, leaving 9 bases not matched to a gene. Germline-derived CDR1 and CDR2 are MNHEY and SMNVEV (reference sequence). The CDR3 DNA sequence: TGTGCCAGCAGTTTTTGGATTAGCGGGAGGGAGGACAATGAGCAGTTCTTC. Translation: CASSFWISGREDNEQFF.